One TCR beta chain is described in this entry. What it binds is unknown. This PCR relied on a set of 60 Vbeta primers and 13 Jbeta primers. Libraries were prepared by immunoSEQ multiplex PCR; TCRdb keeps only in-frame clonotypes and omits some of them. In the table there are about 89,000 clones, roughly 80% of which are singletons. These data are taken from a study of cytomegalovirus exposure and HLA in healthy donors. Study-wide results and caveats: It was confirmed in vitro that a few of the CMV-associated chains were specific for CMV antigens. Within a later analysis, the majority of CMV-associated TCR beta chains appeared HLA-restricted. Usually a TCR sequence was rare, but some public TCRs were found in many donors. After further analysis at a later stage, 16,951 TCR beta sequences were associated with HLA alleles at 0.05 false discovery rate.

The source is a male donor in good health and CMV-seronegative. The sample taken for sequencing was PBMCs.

CDR3 nucleotide sequence: TGCGCCAGCAGCCCGGACCTTCGGCCGGGAGAGCAGTACTTC. It translates to CASSPDLRPGEQYF. V is TRBV5-1 and J is TRBJ2-7; tentatively, D is TRBD2 (5 bases). This CDR3 has 14 amino acids. Germline V CDR1 and CDR2: SGHRS, YFSETQ. Between the trimmed V and J ends, which lost 4 bases and 7 bases, there was a span of 18 bases.